The rows below give T cell receptor beta chains drawn from one sample of a study of spatial heterogeneity in lung cancer. TCRdb reprocessed the 5' RACE reads with MiXCR, giving one entry per CDR3 protein. The sample includes tens of thousands of distinct CDR3 sequences, around 10% seen only once; the top ten take less than 9%. This specimen consisted of PBMCs, obtained at surgery. The source is a male donor with early-stage non-small cell lung cancer. Each CDR3 is given with its conserved first and last residue. D genes are given only for firm matches. Size tells how often a clone was seen (once, few, many) or the class of an expanded clone, and some rows leave it out.

TRBV18	NA	NA	14	TRBJ1-4	TGTGCCAGCTCACCACCGGGAGAGGACGAAAAACTGTTTTTT	CASSPPGEDEKLFF
TRBV21-1	few	NA	20	TRBJ1-6	TGTGCCAGCAGCAAACAGGGCGGGGACAGGGTAGACCCCTATAATTCACCCCTCCACTTT	CASSKQGGDRVDPYNSPLHF
TRBV7-3	many	NA	14	TRBJ2-3	TGTGCCAGCAGCCCATCCAGACATTTTCCAACGCAGTATTTT	CASSPSRHFPTQYF
TRBV6-2/TRBV6-3	NA	TRBD2	20	TRBJ2-3	TGTGCCAGCAGTTATGATCTCAGCGGGAAGATCTCCCCTTGGACAGATACGCAGTATTTT	CASSYDLSGKISPWTDTQYF
TRBV7-2	NA	NA	14	TRBJ2-7	TGTGCCAGCAGCTTACAGGACGGACCCTACGAGCAGTACTTC	CASSLQDGPYEQYF
TRBV5-8	few	NA	12	TRBJ2-7	TGTGCCAGCAGCAGGGCCAAGTCCGAGCAGTACTTC	CASSRAKSEQYF
TRBV5-1	NA	NA	15	TRBJ2-5	TGCGCCAGCAGCATATCCCGGCACGGCCAAGAGACCCAGTACTTC	CASSISRHGQETQYF
TRBV2	few	TRBD1	14	TRBJ1-3	TGTGCCAGCAGTGACGGGACAGGGGGAAACACCATATATTTT	CASSDGTGGNTIYF
TRBV20-1	many	NA	13	TRBJ1-5	TGCAGTGCTAGCAAGGGTTACTATCAGCCCCAGCATTTT	CSASKGYYQPQHF
TRBV29-1	few	NA	12	TRBJ2-5	TGCAGCATAAGAGGTCAGGAAGAGACCCAGTACTTC	CSIRGQEETQYF
TRBV28	many	TRBD1	16	TRBJ2-3	TGTGCCAGCAGTTATCCGGGACAGGGTTATTCGGATACGCAGTATTTT	CASSYPGQGYSDTQYF
TRBV5-1	NA	TRBD2	15	TRBJ2-7	TGCGCCAGCAGCCCCACAGCGGGAGGTACTTCCGAGCAGTACTTC	CASSPTAGGTSEQYF
TRBV5-1	many	NA	14	TRBJ1-4	TGCGCCAGCAGCTTGGAGGGATCTAATGAAAAACTGTTTTTT	CASSLEGSNEKLFF